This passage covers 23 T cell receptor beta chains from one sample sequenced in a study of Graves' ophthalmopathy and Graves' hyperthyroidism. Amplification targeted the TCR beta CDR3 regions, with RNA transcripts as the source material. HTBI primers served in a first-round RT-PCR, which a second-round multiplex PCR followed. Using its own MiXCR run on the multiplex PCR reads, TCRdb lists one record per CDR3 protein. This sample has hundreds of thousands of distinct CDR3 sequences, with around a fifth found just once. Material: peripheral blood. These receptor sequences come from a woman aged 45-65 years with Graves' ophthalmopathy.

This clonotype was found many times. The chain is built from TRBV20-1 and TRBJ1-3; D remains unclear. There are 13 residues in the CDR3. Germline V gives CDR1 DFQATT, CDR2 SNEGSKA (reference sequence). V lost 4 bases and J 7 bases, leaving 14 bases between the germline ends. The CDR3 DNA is TGCAGTGCTATTGACCAAAACGGGAACACCATATATTTT. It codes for CSAIDQNGNTIYF.

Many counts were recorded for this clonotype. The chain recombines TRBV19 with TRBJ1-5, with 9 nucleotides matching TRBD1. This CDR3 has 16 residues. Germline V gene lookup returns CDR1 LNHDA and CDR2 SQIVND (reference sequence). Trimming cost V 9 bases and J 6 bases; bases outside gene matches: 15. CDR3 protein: CASEAGTGFMTQPQHF. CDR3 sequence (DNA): TGTGCCAGCGAAGCCGGGACAGGGTTTATGACTCAGCCCCAGCATTTT.

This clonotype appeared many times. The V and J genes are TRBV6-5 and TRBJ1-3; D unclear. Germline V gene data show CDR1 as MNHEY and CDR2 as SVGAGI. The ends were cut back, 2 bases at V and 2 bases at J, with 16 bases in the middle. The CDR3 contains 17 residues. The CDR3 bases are TGTGCCAGCAGTTACGGAGCAGGACCTTCCACTGGAAACACCATATATTTT. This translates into CASSYGAGPSTGNTIYF.

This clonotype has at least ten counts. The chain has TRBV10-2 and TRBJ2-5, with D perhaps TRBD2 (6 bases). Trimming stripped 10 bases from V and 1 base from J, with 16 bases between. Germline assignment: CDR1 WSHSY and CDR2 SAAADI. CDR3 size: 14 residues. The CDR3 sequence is CATRDFRPQETQYF. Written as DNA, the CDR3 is TGCGCCACCCGGGACTTCCGCCCCCAAGAGACCCAGTACTTC.

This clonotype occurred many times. The CDR3 bases are TGTGCCAGCAGCGTAATCCCCAGGGGCTCTGGAAACACCATATATTTT. Translating it yields CASSVIPRGSGNTIYF. This chain connects TRBV9 to TRBJ1-3; tentative D call: TRBD1 (6 bases). This CDR3 contains 16 residues. The germline V gene has CDR1 SGDLS and CDR2 YYNGEE. Trimming cost V 1 base and J 0 bases, with 11 bases left between them.

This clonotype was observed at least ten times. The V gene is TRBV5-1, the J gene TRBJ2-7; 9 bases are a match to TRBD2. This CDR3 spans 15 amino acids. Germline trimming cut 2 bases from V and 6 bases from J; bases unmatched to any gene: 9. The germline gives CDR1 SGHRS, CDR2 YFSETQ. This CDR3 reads CASSLDGASGTEQYF. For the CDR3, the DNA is TGCGCCAGCAGCTTAGATGGGGCTAGCGGGACCGAGCAGTACTTC.

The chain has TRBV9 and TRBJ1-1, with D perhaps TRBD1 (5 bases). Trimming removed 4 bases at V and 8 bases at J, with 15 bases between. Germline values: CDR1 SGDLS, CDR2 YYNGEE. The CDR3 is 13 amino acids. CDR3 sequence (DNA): TGTGCCAGCAGCATTGGGACGGCTCTCGAAGCTTTCTTT. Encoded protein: CASSIGTALEAFF. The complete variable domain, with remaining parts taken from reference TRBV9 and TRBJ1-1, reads DSGVTQTPKHLITATGQRVTLRCSPRSGDLSVYWYQQSLDQGLQFLIQYYNGEERAKGNILERFSAQQFPDLHSELNLSSLELGDSALYFCASSIGTALEAFFGQGTRLTVV.

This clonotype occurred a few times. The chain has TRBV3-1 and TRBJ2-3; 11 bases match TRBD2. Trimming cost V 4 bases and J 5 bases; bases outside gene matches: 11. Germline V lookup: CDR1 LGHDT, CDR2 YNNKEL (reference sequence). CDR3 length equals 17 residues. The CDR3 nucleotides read TGTGCCAGCAGCCCACCACTAGCGGGAGTAGTTATAGATACGCAGTATTTT. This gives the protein CASSPPLAGVVIDTQYF.

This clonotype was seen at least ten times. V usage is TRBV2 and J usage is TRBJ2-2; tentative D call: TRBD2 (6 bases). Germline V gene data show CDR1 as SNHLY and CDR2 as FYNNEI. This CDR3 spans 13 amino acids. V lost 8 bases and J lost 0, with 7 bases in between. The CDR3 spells CASGTANTGELFF. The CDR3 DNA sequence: TGTGCCAGCGGGACTGCGAACACCGGGGAGCTGTTTTTT.

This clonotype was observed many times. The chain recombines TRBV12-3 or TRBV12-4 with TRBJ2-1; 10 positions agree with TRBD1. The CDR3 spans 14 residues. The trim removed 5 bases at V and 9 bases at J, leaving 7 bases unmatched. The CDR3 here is CASSPGTGVAEQFF. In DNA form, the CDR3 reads TGTGCCAGCAGTCCCGGGACAGGGGTTGCTGAGCAGTTCTTC.

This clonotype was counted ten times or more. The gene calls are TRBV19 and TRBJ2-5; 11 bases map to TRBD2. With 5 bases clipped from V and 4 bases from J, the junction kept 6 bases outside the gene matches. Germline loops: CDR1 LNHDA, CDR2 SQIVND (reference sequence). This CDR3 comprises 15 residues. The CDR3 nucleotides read TGTGCCAGTAGTTCTAGCGGGAGGAACGGAGAGACCCAGTACTTC. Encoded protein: CASSSSGRNGETQYF.

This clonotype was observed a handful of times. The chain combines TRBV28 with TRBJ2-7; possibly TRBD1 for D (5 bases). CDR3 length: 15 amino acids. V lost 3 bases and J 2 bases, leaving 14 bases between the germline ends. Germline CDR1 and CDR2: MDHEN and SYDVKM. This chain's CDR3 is CASSLSVGPTYEQYF. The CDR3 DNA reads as TGTGCCAGCAGTTTGTCCGTGGGGCCTACCTACGAGCAGTACTTC. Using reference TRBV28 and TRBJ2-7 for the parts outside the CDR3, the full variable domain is DVKVTQSSRYLVKRTGEKVFLECVQDMDHENMFWYRQDPGLGLRLIYFSYDVKMKEKGDIPEGYSVSREKKERFSLILESASTNQTSMYLCASSLSVGPTYEQYFGPGTRLTVT.

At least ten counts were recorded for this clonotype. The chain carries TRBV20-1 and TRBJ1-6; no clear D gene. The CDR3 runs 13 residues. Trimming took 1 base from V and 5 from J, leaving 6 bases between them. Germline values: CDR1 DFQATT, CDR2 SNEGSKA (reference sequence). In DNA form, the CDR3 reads TGCAGTGCTAGAGTGGCAGATAATTCACCCCTCCACTTT. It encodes CSARVADNSPLHF.

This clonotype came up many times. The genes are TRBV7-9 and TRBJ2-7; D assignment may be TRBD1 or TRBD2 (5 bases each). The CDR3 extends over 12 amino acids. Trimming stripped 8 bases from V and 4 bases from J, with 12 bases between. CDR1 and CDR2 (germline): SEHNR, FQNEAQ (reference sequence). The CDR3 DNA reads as TGTGCCAGCGTGGGACGGATGTACGAGCAGTACTTC. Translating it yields CASVGRMYEQYF.

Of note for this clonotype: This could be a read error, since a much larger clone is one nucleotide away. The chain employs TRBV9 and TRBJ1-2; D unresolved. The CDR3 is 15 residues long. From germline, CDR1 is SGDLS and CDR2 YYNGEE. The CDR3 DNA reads TGTGCCAGCAGTCGAAGCAGATCGGCGGGCTATAGCTACACCTTC. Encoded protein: CASSRSRSAGYSYTF.

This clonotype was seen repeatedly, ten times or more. The CDR3 DNA reads as TGTGCCAGCAGTCGGGAACTAGCGGGAGTTAGCACCGGGGAGCTGTTTTTT. It translates to CASSRELAGVSTGELFF. V is TRBV6-4 and J is TRBJ2-2, with 11 bases fitting TRBD2. Germline V CDR1 and CDR2: MRHNA, SNTAGT. J gave up 4 bases and V 5 bases, and 9 bases lay outside the gene matches. The CDR3 is 17 amino acids.

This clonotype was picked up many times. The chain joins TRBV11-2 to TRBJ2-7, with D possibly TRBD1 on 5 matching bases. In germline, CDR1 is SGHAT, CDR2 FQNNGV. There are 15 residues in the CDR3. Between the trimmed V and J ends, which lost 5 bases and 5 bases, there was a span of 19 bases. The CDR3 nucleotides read TGTGCCAGCAGCCCAGGGTTTGAGCCGGTAAACGAGCAGTACTTC. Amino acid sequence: CASSPGFEPVNEQYF.

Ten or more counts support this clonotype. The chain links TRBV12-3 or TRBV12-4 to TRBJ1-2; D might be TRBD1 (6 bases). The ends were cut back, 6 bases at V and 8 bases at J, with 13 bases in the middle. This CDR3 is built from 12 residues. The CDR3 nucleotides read TGTGCCAGCAGCACAGGGATCCGCGGCTACACCTTC. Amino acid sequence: CASSTGIRGYTF.

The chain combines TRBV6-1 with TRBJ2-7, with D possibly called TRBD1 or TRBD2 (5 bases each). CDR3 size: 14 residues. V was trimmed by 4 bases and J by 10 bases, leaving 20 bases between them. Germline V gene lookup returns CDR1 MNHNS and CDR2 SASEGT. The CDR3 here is CASSGDWSGTEQYF. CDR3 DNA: TGTGCCAGCAGTGGAGATTGGTCCGGGACCGAACAGTACTTC.

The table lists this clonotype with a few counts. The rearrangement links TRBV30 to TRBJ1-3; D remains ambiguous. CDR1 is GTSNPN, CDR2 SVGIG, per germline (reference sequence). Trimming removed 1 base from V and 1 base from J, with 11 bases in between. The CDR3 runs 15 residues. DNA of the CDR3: TGTGCCTGGAGTGGGAGGATTCTGTCTGGAAACACCATATATTTT. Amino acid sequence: CAWSGRILSGNTIYF.

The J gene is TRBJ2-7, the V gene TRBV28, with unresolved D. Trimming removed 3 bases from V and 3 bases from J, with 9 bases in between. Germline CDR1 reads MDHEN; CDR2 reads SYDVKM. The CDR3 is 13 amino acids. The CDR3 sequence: CASSFPGFYEQYF. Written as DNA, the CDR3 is TGTGCCAGCAGTTTTCCAGGTTTCTACGAGCAGTACTTC.

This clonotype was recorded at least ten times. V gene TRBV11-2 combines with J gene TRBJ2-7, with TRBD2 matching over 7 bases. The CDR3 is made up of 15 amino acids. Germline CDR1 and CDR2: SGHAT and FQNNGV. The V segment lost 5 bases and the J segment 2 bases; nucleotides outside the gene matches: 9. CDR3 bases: TGTGCCAGCAGCCCTAACCTAAGCGGGACCTACGAGCAGTACTTC. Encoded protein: CASSPNLSGTYEQYF.

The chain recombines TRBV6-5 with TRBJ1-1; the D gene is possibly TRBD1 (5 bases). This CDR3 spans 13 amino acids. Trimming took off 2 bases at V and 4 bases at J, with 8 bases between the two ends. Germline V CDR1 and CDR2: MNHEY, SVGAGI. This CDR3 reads CASSYTGLTEAFF. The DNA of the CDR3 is TGTGCCAGCAGTTACACGGGGCTCACTGAAGCTTTCTTT.